These 25 T cell receptor beta chains were sequenced from one sample in a study of CD8+ T cells in alopecia areata. Reverse transcription of extracted RNA yielded cDNA, which provided the sequencing template. Clones were sequenced by immunoSEQ multiplex PCR, and TCRdb holds only the in-frame ones, with some missing. This sample has roughly 150,000 clones, with 50% to 60% found just once. Sequencing used CD4+ T cells sorted from blood. The receptors were gathered from a human donor in good health.

There are a few counts of this clone. V gene TRBV29-1 combines with J gene TRBJ1-2; no clear D. The CDR3 runs 11 residues. Trimming shortened V by 0 bases and J by 5 bases, and 4 bases separated the two germline ends. Germline loops: CDR1 SQVTM, CDR2 ANQGSEA. CDR3: CSVEDLYGYTF. CDR3 DNA sequence: TGCAGCGTTGAAGATTTGTATGGCTACACCTTC.

This clone was seen just once. The chain combines TRBV4-1 with TRBJ2-3; perhaps TRBD2 as D (6 bases). CDR1 is MGHRA, CDR2 YSYEKL, per germline. The CDR3 runs to 14 residues. Trimming pared 6 bases from V and 6 bases from J, leaving 16 bases between. The CDR3 region is CASREGRRVDTQYF. In DNA form, the CDR3 reads TGCGCCAGCAGAGAAGGGAGGCGGGTGGATACGCAGTATTTT.

The chain joins TRBV5-1 to TRBJ2-7, with 8 nucleotides matching TRBD1. This CDR3 contains 14 residues. Trimming took 4 bases from V and 5 from J; bases not matched to a gene: 8. CDR1 and CDR2 (germline): SGHRS, YFSETQ. CDR3 sequence reads: CASSETGVGHEQYF. The CDR3, as DNA: TGCGCCAGCAGCGAGACAGGGGTGGGGCACGAGCAGTACTTC.

Comments on this clone: A junction end diverges from the germline sequence, so it may reflect a read error. The gene calls are TRBV5-6 and TRBJ2-7; D may correspond to TRBD1 or TRBD2 (5 bases each). This CDR3 is built from 14 residues. Germline V gene data show CDR1 as SGHDT and CDR2 as YYEEEE. In DNA form, the CDR3 reads TGTGCCAGCAGCTTGGGGCTGGGTGAGGGGAAGCAGGACTTC. It yields the protein CASSLGLGEGKQDF.

Only one count was recorded for this clone. The rearrangement links TRBV5-1 to TRBJ2-3; TRBD2 is a possible D gene (5 bases). Germline V lookup: CDR1 SGHRS, CDR2 YFSETQ. The CDR3 has 15 residues. V dropped 0 bases and J dropped 3 bases, with 11 bases sitting between them. The DNA of the CDR3 is TGCGCCAGCAGCTTGGCGGGAACGGGTACAGATACGCAGTATTTT. This translates into CASSLAGTGTDTQYF.

The V gene is TRBV29-1, the J gene TRBJ2-7; maybe TRBD2 (6 bases). Germline lookup yields CDR1 SQVTM and CDR2 ANQGSEA. The V end was cut by 5 bases, the J end by 3 bases, with 11 bases between. The CDR3 totals 12 residues. CDR3 coding DNA: TGCAGCGTTCGAATGGGGGGCTACGAGCAGTACTTC. The encoded protein is CSVRMGGYEQYF.

With regard to this clone: Given a much more abundant clone one base away, this may be a read error. The chain carries TRBV5-1 and TRBJ2-7; no reliable D call. Trimming took off 4 bases at V and 0 bases at J, with 5 bases between the two ends. CDR3 size: 12 residues. CDR1 and CDR2 (germline): SGHRS, YFSETQ. DNA of the CDR3: TGCGCCAGCAGCCTGAGCTCCTACGAGCAGTACTTC. Its translation: CASSLSSYEQYF.

This sequence joins TRBV6-5 and TRBJ1-4, with 8 nucleotides matching TRBD1. The trim removed 2 bases at V and 8 bases at J, leaving 4 bases unmatched. CDR1 MNHEY and CDR2 SVGAGI come from the germline V gene. The CDR3 runs to 14 residues. The CDR3 loop is CASSYDRGPEKLFF. The CDR3 bases are TGTGCCAGCAGTTACGACAGGGGTCCCGAAAAACTGTTTTTT.

The sample holds a few counts of this clone. The chain uses TRBV29-1 and TRBJ2-1; 8 bases agree with TRBD2. Losses at the gene ends were 6 bases for V and 0 bases for J; bases not matched to a gene: 16. CDR3 length: 18 residues. CDR1 SQVTM and CDR2 ANQGSEA come from the germline V gene. CDR3 coding DNA: TGCAGCGTGATTTCAACGGGAGGGCCTTTGAGCTCCTACAATGAGCAGTTCTTC. Its protein is CSVISTGGPLSSYNEQFF.

V gene TRBV7-2 combines with J gene TRBJ2-4; 7 bases fit TRBD2. The CDR3 sequence is 18 residues long. CDR1 is SGHTA and CDR2 is FQGNSA in the germline V gene. The junction had 9 bases not matched to a gene; V was cut back by 1 base and J by 0 bases. The CDR3, as DNA: TGTGCCAGCAGCTTAGATCCTTACGCGGGAGAAGCCAAAAACATTCAGTACTTC. It yields the protein CASSLDPYAGEAKNIQYF.

This chain joins TRBV7-9 and TRBJ2-7; 7 nucleotides line up with TRBD1. The junction had 0 bases not matched to a gene; V was cut back by 2 bases and J by 2 bases. This CDR3 has 13 amino acids. Germline V gene lookup returns CDR1 SEHNR and CDR2 FQNEAQ (reference sequence). This CDR3 reads CASSLQGAYEQYF. CDR3 in DNA: TGTGCCAGCAGCTTACAGGGGGCCTACGAGCAGTACTTC.

The chain is built from TRBV18 and TRBJ1-5; D possibly corresponds to TRBD1 (5 bases). Deletions cut 2 bases from V and 5 bases from J, with 13 bases between. The germline V gene encodes CDR1 KGHSH and CDR2 LQKENI. The CDR3 consists of 15 residues. The CDR3: CASSPGPRADQPQHF. CDR3 nucleotides: TGTGCCAGCTCACCAGGCCCCAGGGCCGATCAGCCCCAGCATTTT.

This chain connects TRBV25-1 to TRBJ1-1, with TRBD1 as a possible D gene (6 bases). This CDR3 is built from 14 residues. The V end was cut by 2 bases, the J end by 5 bases, with 12 bases between. Germline lookup yields CDR1 MGHDK and CDR2 SYGVNS. The CDR3 DNA sequence: TGTGCCAGCAGTGAAGGGGGCGCTCGGACTGAAGCTTTCTTT. Its protein product is CASSEGGARTEAFF.

V usage is TRBV25-1 and J usage is TRBJ1-4, with D tentatively TRBD1 (6 bases). The V end was cut by 5 bases, the J end by 8 bases, with 12 bases between. This CDR3 is built from 13 residues. The germline CDR1 and CDR2 sequences are MGHDK and SYGVNS. The CDR3 DNA sequence: TGTGCCAGCAGTCTACAGGGTTGGGAAAAACTGTTTTTT. Translating it yields CASSLQGWEKLFF.

This clone was seen more than once but under ten times. The V and J genes are TRBV21-1 and TRBJ1-2; the table's D call, TRBD1, was not checked against the DNA. TRBV21-1 is a pseudogene locus. This CDR3 is 15 amino acids long. This chain's CDR3 is CASSPRGAGARGYTF. The CDR3 DNA is TGTGCCAGCAGCCCCCGAGGGGCAGGGGCGCGTGGCTACACCTTC.

V is TRBV6-5 and J is TRBJ1-4, with D uncertain. Germline V lookup: CDR1 MNHEY, CDR2 SVGAGI. The CDR3 is 13 residues long. The V end lost 8 bases, the J end lost 2 bases, and 9 bases lay between the germline ends. The CDR3 region has the DNA TGTGCCAGCTCTTTTGTTACTAATGAAAAACTGTTTTTT. Translation: CASSFVTNEKLFF.

This clone was detected a few times. The V gene is TRBV5-6, the J gene TRBJ1-1; TRBD1 aligns across 7 bases. This CDR3 spans 13 amino acids. Germline CDR1 is SGHDT and CDR2 is YYEEEE. Trimming took 6 bases from V and 5 from J; bases not matched to a gene: 7. CDR3 DNA sequence: TGTGCCAGCATCAGGGACAGTGGGACTGAAGCTTTCTTT. Translation gives CASIRDSGTEAFF.

This chain joins TRBV9 and TRBJ2-2; no clear D. Germline lookup yields CDR1 SGDLS and CDR2 YYNGEE. V dropped 2 bases and J dropped 1 base, with 12 bases sitting between them. CDR3 length: 16 residues. The CDR3 region is CASSVGWDMNTGELFF. CDR3 nucleotides: TGTGCCAGCAGCGTTGGTTGGGATATGAACACCGGGGAGCTGTTTTTT. Using reference TRBV9 and TRBJ2-2 for the parts outside the CDR3, the full variable domain is DSGVTQTPKHLITATGQRVTLRCSPRSGDLSVYWYQQSLDQGLQFLIQYYNGEERAKGNILERFSAQQFPDLHSELNLSSLELGDSALYFCASSVGWDMNTGELFFGEGSRLTVL.

V and J are TRBV4-1 and TRBJ2-7; D is perhaps TRBD1 (6 bases). The CDR3 runs 14 residues. The germline V and J ends were trimmed by 0 bases and 2 bases, with 8 bases remaining between them. The germline CDR1 and CDR2 sequences are MGHRA and YSYEKL. This CDR3 reads CASSQDQGPYEQYF. In nucleotides, the CDR3 is TGCGCCAGCAGCCAAGACCAGGGGCCCTACGAGCAGTACTTC.

The chain has TRBV15 and TRBJ1-1; D gene uncertain. The CDR3 loop spans 13 amino acids. Trimming pared 5 bases from V and 1 base from J, leaving 8 bases between. Germline V lookup: CDR1 LNHNV, CDR2 YYDKDF (reference sequence). The CDR3 loop reads CATSGISNTEAFF. DNA of the CDR3: TGTGCCACCAGCGGAATTTCGAACACTGAAGCTTTCTTT.

The chain recombines TRBV5-1 with TRBJ2-7, with 10 bases lining up with TRBD1. In germline, CDR1 is SGHRS, CDR2 YFSETQ. The V and J ends lost 5 bases and 5 bases, in that order; junction bases with no gene match: 16. This CDR3 has 17 amino acids. CDR3 bases: TGCGCCAGCAGGTTACCCGGGACAGGGGTATCAAAGAACGAGCAGTACTTC. This translates into CASRLPGTGVSKNEQYF.

This clone was counted a few times. The chain's CDR3 is CSVANTRTAGPQHF. As DNA, the CDR3 is TGCAGCGTTGCTAATACACGGACCGCCGGGCCCCAGCATTTT. V gene TRBV29-1 combines with J gene TRBJ1-5, with unresolved D. Germline V gene sequence: CDR1 SQVTM, CDR2 ANQGSEA. V shed 4 bases and J shed 9 bases, with 19 bases lying between them. The CDR3 runs 14 residues.

This clone was picked up a small number of times. The chain couples TRBV6-1 to TRBJ2-1; D is perhaps TRBD2 (5 bases). CDR3 length: 17 residues. V was pared by 4 bases and J by 7 bases, with 23 bases between. Germline CDR1 is MNHNS and CDR2 is SASEGT. CDR3 DNA sequence: TGTGCCAGCAGTGTGATAGCGCCCAATCGGATAGCTAATGAGCAGTTCTTC. Its protein is CASSVIAPNRIANEQFF.

This chain links TRBV29-1 with TRBJ2-7, with a possible D match to TRBD2 (5 bases). V lost 5 bases to trimming and J lost 1 base, with 12 bases between them. CDR1 is SQVTM, CDR2 ANQGSEA, per germline. The CDR3 runs 13 residues. The CDR3 loop is CSVYRTSSYEQYF. CDR3 nucleotides: TGCAGCGTTTATCGGACTTCTTCCTACGAGCAGTACTTC.

This chain connects TRBV25-1 to TRBJ2-7, with 13 positions matching TRBD2. CDR3 length: 14 residues. V shed 4 bases, J shed 4 bases, and the junction held 1 base outside the gene matches. The germline gives CDR1 MGHDK, CDR2 SYGVNS. The CDR3 DNA reads as TGTGCCAGCAGTGGGACTAGCGGGAGTTACGAGCAGTACTTC. This gives the protein CASSGTSGSYEQYF.